This T cell receptor beta chain stems from a study of blood T cell repertoires in COVID-19. Across the whole study: In each case, the material was cDNA or gDNA derived from T cells, B-cell-depleted T cells, or PBMCs.

Germline V gives CDR1 SGHNT, CDR2 YYREEE (reference sequence). V lost 0 bases to trimming and J lost 3 bases; unmatched junction nucleotides: 3. The CDR3 runs to 16 residues. Original handling: From reference gene primer amplification, estimates of nucleated cell counts were derived. Method: immunoSEQ multiplex PCR; TCRdb's copy keeps in-frame clones and lacks some. That table gives V, J and clone size, and the DNA gave D and trimming. The sample lists hundreds of thousands of clones, about 85% occurring once. The receptor was derived from a middle-aged man with acute or convalescent COVID-19. This chain uses TRBV5-4 with TRBJ2-3; 11 positions match TRBD2. Source material: peripheral blood. The CDR3, as DNA: TGTGCCAGCAGCTTGGTCCCTAGCGGGGGGACAGATACGCAGTATTTT. Translation: CASSLVPSGGTDTQYF.